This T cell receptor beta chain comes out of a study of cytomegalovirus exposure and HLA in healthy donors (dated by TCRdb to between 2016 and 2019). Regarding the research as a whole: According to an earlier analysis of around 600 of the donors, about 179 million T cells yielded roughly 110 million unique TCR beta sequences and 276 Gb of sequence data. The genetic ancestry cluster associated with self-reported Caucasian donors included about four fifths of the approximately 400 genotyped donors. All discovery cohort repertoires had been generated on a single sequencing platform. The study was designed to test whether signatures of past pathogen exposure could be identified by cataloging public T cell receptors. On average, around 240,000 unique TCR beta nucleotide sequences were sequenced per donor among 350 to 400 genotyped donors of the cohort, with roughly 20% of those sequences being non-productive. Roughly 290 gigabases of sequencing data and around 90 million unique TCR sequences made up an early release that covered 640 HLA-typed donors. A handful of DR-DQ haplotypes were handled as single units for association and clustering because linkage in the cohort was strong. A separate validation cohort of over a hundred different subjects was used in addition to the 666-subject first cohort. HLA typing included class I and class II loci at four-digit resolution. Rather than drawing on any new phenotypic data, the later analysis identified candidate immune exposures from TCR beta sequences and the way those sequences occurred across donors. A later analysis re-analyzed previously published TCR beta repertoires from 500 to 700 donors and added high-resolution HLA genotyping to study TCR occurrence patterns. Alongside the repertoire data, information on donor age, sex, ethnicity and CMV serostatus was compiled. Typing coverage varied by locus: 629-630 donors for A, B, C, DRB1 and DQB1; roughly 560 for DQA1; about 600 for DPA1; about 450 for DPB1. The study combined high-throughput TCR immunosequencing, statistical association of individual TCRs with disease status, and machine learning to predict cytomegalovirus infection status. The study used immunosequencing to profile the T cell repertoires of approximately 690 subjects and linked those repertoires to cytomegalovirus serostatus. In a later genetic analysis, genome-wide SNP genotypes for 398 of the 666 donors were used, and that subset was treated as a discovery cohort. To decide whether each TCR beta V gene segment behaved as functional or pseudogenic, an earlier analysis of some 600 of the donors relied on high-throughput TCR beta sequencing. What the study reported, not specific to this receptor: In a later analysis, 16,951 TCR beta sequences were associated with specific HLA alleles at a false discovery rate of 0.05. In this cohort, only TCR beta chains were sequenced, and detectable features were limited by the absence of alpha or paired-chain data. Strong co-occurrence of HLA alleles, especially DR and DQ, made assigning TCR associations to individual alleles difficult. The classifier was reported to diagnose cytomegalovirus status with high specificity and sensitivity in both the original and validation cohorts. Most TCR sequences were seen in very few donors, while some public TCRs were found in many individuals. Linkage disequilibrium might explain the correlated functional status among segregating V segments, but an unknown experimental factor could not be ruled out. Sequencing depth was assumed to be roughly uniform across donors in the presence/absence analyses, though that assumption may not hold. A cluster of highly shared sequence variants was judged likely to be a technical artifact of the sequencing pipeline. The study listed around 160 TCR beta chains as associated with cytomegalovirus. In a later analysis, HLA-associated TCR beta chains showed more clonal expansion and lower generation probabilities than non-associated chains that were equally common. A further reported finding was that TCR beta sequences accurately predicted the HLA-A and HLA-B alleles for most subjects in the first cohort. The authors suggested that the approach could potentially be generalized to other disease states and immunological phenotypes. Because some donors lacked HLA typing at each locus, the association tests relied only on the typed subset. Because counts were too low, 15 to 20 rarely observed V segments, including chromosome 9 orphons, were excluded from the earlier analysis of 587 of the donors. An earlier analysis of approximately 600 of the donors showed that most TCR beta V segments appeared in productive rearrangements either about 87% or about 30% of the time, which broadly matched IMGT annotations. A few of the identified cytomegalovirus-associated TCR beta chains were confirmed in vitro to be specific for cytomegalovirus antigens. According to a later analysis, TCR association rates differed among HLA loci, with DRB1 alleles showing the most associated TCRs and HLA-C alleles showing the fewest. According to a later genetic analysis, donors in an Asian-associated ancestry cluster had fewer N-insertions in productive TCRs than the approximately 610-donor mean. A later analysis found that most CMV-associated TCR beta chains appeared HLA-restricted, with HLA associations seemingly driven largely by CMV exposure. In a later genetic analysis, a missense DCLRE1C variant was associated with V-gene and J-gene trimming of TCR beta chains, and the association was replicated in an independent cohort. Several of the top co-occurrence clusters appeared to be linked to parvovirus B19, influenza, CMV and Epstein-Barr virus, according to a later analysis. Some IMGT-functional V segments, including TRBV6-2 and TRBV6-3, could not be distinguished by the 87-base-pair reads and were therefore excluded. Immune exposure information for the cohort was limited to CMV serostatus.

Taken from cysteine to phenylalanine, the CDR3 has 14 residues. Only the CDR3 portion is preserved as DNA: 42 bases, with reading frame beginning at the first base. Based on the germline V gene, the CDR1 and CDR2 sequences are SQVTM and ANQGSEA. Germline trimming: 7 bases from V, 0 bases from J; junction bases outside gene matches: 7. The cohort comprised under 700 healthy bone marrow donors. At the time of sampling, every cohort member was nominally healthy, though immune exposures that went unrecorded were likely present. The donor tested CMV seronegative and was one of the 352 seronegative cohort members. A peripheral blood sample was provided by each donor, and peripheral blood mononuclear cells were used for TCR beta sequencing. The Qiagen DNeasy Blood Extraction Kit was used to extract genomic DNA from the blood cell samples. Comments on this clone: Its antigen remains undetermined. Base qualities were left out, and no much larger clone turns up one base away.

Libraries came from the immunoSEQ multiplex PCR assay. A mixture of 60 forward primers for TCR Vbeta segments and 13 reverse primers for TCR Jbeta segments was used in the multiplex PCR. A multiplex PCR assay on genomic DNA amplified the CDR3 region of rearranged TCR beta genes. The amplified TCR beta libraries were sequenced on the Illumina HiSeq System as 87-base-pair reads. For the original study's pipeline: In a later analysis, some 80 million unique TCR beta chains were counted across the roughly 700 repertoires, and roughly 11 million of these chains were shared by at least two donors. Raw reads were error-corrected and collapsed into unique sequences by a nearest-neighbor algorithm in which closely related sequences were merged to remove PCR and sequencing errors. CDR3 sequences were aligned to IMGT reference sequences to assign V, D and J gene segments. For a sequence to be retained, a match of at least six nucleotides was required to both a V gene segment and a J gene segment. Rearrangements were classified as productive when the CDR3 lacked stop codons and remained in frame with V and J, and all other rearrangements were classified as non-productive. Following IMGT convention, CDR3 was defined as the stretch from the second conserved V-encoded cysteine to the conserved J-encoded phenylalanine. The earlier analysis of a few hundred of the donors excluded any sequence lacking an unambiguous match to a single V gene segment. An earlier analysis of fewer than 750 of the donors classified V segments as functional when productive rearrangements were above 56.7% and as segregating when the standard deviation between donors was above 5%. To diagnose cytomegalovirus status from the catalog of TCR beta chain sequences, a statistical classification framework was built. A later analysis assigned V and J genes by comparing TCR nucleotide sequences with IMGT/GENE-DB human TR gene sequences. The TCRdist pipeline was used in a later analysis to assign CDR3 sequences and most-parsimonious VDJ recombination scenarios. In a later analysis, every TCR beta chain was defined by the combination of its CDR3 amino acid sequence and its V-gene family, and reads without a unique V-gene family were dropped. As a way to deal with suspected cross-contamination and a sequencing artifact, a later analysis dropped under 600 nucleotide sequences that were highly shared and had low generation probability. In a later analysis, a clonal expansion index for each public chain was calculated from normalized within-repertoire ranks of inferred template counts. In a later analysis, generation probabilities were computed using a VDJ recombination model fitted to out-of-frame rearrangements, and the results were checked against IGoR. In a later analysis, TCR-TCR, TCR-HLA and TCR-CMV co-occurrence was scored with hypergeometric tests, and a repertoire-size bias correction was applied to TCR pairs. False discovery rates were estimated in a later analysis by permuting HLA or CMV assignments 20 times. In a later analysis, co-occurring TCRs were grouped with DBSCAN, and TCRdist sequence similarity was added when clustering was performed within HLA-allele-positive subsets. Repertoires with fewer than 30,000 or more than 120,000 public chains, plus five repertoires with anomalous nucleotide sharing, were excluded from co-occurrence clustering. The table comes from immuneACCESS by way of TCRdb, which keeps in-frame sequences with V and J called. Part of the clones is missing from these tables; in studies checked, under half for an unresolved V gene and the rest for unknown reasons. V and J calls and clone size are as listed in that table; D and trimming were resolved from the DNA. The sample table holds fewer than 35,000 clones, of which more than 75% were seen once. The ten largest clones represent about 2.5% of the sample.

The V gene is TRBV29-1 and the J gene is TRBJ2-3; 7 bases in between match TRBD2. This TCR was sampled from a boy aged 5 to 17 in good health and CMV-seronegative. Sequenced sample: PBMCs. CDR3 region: CSATKRGSTDTQYF. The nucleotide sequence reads TGCAGCGCCACAAAGCGGGGCAGCACAGATACGCAGTATTTT.